The next 30 T cell receptor beta chains were all read from a single sample in a study of blood T cell repertoires in COVID-19. Sequencing was performed with immunoSEQ multiplex PCR; in TCRdb, only in-frame clones are kept and a portion is missing. The table includes 200,000 to 250,000 clones, approximately 85% detected once. The sequenced sample was peripheral blood. These receptors all come from a woman older than 75 with COVID-19, enrolled during active disease.

The rearrangement links TRBV11-2 to TRBJ1-4; TRBD1 agrees at 7 bases. The CDR3 extends over 14 amino acids. Losses at the gene ends were 7 bases for V and 4 bases for J; bases not matched to a gene: 6. Germline V gene sequence: CDR1 SGHAT, CDR2 FQNNGV. CDR3 region: CASTETGNNEKLFF. The CDR3 DNA reads TGTGCCAGCACCGAGACAGGGAATAATGAAAAACTGTTTTTT.

V and J are TRBV29-1 and TRBJ1-2; D remains ambiguous. The ends were cut back, 5 bases at V and 0 bases at J, with 7 bases in the middle. Per germline, CDR1 SQVTM and CDR2 ANQGSEA. The CDR3 covers 12 residues. This CDR3 reads CSVLVPNYGYTF. CDR3 in DNA: TGCAGCGTTTTAGTTCCTAACTATGGCTACACCTTC.

The count of this clone is one. V and J are TRBV30 and TRBJ1-5, with D uncertain. Germline V gene data show CDR1 as GTSNPN and CDR2 as SVGIG (reference sequence). The CDR3 has 14 amino acids. Trimming shortened V by 1 base and J by 2 bases, and 9 bases separated the two germline ends. The CDR3 DNA is TGTGCCTGGAGTGGGGCCAAGGGCAATCAGCCCCAGCATTTT. Amino acids: CAWSGAKGNQPQHF. Combining the CDR3 with reference TRBV30 and TRBJ1-5 gives the whole variable domain SQTIHQWPATLVQPVGSPLSLECTVEGTSNPNLYWYRQAAGRGLQLLFYSVGIGQISSEVPQNLSASRPQDRQFILSSKKLLLSDSGFYLCAWSGAKGNQPQHFGDGTRLSIL.

The J gene is TRBJ2-1, the V gene TRBV3-1 (or the pseudogene TRBV3-2); D is ambiguous. Per germline, CDR1 LGHDT and CDR2 YNNKEL (reference sequence). With 1 base removed from V and 9 bases from J, the gap between germline ends came to 7 bases. This CDR3 has 12 residues. Written as DNA, the CDR3 is TGTGCCAGCAGCCAAGTCACAGCTGAGCAGTTCTTC. Encoded protein: CASSQVTAEQFF.

This CDR3 reads CASSWTDNSPLHF. The DNA for the CDR3 is TGTGCCAGCAGCTGGACAGATAATTCACCCCTCCACTTT. The chain joins TRBV11-2 to TRBJ1-6, with TRBD1 as a possible D gene (6 bases). Germline V gives CDR1 SGHAT, CDR2 FQNNGV. Trimming shortened V by 4 bases and J by 5 bases, and 6 bases separated the two germline ends. This CDR3 has 13 amino acids. Full variable domain (remainder filled in from reference TRBV11-2 and TRBJ1-6): EAGVAQSPRYKIIEKRQSVAFWCNPISGHATLYWYQQILGQGPKLLIQFQNNGVVDDSQLPKDRFSAERLKGVDSTLKIQPAKLEDSAVYLCASSWTDNSPLHFGNGTRLTVT.

The V call is TRBV27, the J call TRBJ1-4, with D hard to call. The germline V and J ends were trimmed by 2 bases and 7 bases, with 11 bases remaining between them. CDR1 is MNHEY and CDR2 is SMNVEV in the germline V gene (reference sequence). This CDR3 spans 14 amino acids. CDR3 DNA: TGTGCCAGCAGTTTAGAAGGCCGGGGTGAAAAACTGTTTTTT. The encoded protein is CASSLEGRGEKLFF.

The genes are TRBV7-8 and TRBJ1-5, with 12 nucleotides matching TRBD1. V shed 2 bases, J shed 9 bases, and the junction held 14 bases outside the gene matches. This CDR3 comprises 18 residues. Germline CDR1 reads SGHVS; CDR2 reads FQNEAQ. DNA for the CDR3: TGTGCCAGCAGCTTAAGGGGGGACAGGGGGCGAGGGGTCGGGCCCCAGCATTTT. Translation gives CASSLRGDRGRGVGPQHF.

The chain is built from TRBV20-1 and TRBJ1-2; D is undetermined. Germline lookup yields CDR1 DFQATT and CDR2 SNEGSKA (reference sequence). The CDR3 loop spans 10 amino acids. The CDR3 spells CGRAAVGYTF. CDR3 nucleotides: TGCGGGCGGGCGGCGGTGGGCTACACCTTC.

The chain carries TRBV2 and TRBJ1-2, with 8 bases matching TRBD1. Germline values: CDR1 SNHLY, CDR2 FYNNEI. Unmatched junction bases numbered 7, after V lost 8 bases and J lost 5 bases. The CDR3 is 13 residues long. The CDR3 DNA reads as TGTGCCAGCGGTGGACAGGGAGGATATGGCTACACCTTC. Protein sequence: CASGGQGGYGYTF.

V gene TRBV30 combines with J gene TRBJ1-3; TRBD1 is a possible D gene (5 bases). The CDR3 is 14 amino acids. The germline V gene encodes CDR1 GTSNPN and CDR2 SVGIG (reference sequence). Trimming pared 1 base from V and 3 bases from J, leaving 10 bases between. CDR3 sequence (DNA): TGTGCCTGGAGTGCCGACAGCCTTGGAAACACCATATATTTT. Residues: CAWSADSLGNTIYF.

The chain joins TRBV19 to TRBJ1-2; D is unclear. The CDR3 runs 14 residues. V was trimmed by 0 bases and J by 8 bases, leaving 13 bases between them. Germline assignment: CDR1 LNHDA and CDR2 SQIVND (reference sequence). CDR3 region: CASSIEGLREGYTF. CDR3 nucleotide sequence: TGTGCCAGTAGTATAGAGGGCCTGCGGGAAGGCTACACCTTC.

The chain carries TRBV7-9 and TRBJ2-3, with a weak D call TRBD1 (7 bases). The CDR3 is made up of 16 amino acids. In germline, CDR1 is SEHNR, CDR2 FQNEAQ (reference sequence). Trimming pared 4 bases from V and 5 bases from J, leaving 19 bases between. CDR3 amino acids: CASSSIRQGGKDTQYF. The CDR3 nucleotides read TGTGCCAGCAGCTCCATCCGACAGGGAGGTAAAGATACGCAGTATTTT.

This chain links TRBV6-2 or TRBV6-3 with TRBJ2-3; D is unresolved. The CDR3 has 16 amino acids. Trimming removed 0 bases at V and 5 bases at J, with 15 bases between. Germline values: CDR1 MNHEY, CDR2 SVGEGT. The CDR3 loop is CASSYSNSRHIDTQYF. In nucleotides, the CDR3 is TGTGCCAGCAGTTACTCGAACAGCCGCCATATAGATACGCAGTATTTT.

This clone has just a few counts. The chain recombines TRBV7-2 with TRBJ2-1; 8 nucleotides match TRBD2. The ends lost 5 bases at V and 10 bases at J; junction bases unmatched: 7. Germline lookup yields CDR1 SGHTA and CDR2 FQGNSA. The CDR3 is 13 residues long. CDR3 in amino acids: CASSPRLAREQFF. CDR3 bases: TGTGCCAGCAGCCCGCGACTAGCGCGGGAGCAGTTCTTC.

The chain has TRBV5-8 and TRBJ1-4; no clear D. The germline V gene has CDR1 SGHTS and CDR2 YDEGEE. CDR3 length: 18 amino acids. Trimming left V 3 bases short and J 2 bases short, with 20 bases between. The CDR3 bases are TGTGCCAGCAGCTCCCATGGCCGGGGAGGATCGACTAATGAAAAACTGTTTTTT. Translating it yields CASSSHGRGGSTNEKLFF.

This clone was picked up one time. The CDR3 DNA is TGCGCCAGCCGGCAGCATACAGGGAGCAATCAGCCCCAGCATTTT. Translating gives CASRQHTGSNQPQHF. The rearrangement uses TRBV4-1 and TRBJ1-5; D may be TRBD1 (6 bases). The germline CDR1 and CDR2 sequences are MGHRA and YSYEKL. This CDR3 has 15 amino acids. V dropped 8 bases and J dropped 1 base, with 15 bases sitting between them.

This clone came up once. The genes are TRBV6-5 and TRBJ1-4, with TRBD1 identical over 12 bases. The CDR3 covers 13 residues. With 8 bases clipped from V and 11 bases from J, the junction kept 6 bases outside the gene matches. From germline, CDR1 is MNHEY and CDR2 SVGAGI. The CDR3 DNA reads as TGTGCCAGCTCGCCGGGACAGGGGGCTAAACTGTTTTTT. Residues: CASSPGQGAKLFF.

The gene calls are TRBV7-9 and TRBJ1-5; D is unclear. Trimming took off 5 bases at V and 7 bases at J, with 6 bases between the two ends. The CDR3 is 11 amino acids. The V gene's germline CDR1 is SEHNR and CDR2 FQNEAQ (reference sequence). The CDR3 nucleotides read TGTGCCAGCAGCCTACAGCAGCCCCAGCATTTT. Translation: CASSLQQPQHF.

This clone was counted once. The chain uses TRBV7-9 and TRBJ1-4, with 9 nucleotides matching TRBD1. The CDR3 contains 15 residues. With V trimmed by 4 bases and J by 4 bases, 4 bases remained unmatched. Germline V CDR1 and CDR2: SEHNR, FQNEAQ (reference sequence). The CDR3 DNA sequence: TGTGCCAGCAGCTCCGGGGACAGGGTTAATGAAAAACTGTTTTTT. Translated: CASSSGDRVNEKLFF.

The V call is TRBV7-9, the J call TRBJ2-2, with 7 nucleotides matching TRBD2. Germline-derived CDR1 and CDR2 are SEHNR and FQNEAQ (reference sequence). The CDR3 runs to 14 residues. V lost 5 bases, J lost 4 bases, and 4 bases stayed unmatched. The CDR3 region has the DNA TGTGCCAGCAGCAATGGACTAGTCACCGGGGAGCTGTTTTTT. Encoded protein: CASSNGLVTGELFF.

The chain employs TRBV5-1 and TRBJ2-3; 8 bases map to TRBD2. CDR3 length equals 16 residues. The V gene's germline CDR1 is SGHRS and CDR2 YFSETQ. Trimming cost V 1 base and J 1 base; bases outside gene matches: 5. Written as DNA, the CDR3 is TGCGCCAGCAGCTTGAACCCGCGGGGGGGCACAGATACGCAGTATTTT. The encoded protein is CASSLNPRGGTDTQYF.

The rearrangement joins TRBV5-1 to TRBJ2-7, with TRBD2 matching over 9 bases. With V trimmed by 3 bases and J by 1 base, 2 bases remained unmatched. The CDR3 covers 14 residues. Germline CDR1 SGHRS, CDR2 YFSETQ. CDR3 residues: CASSSLAGSYEQYF. The CDR3 nucleotides read TGCGCCAGCAGCTCACTAGCGGGTTCCTACGAGCAGTACTTC.

This chain links TRBV19 with TRBJ1-1; 8 bases are shared with TRBD1. V was clipped by 4 bases and J by 5 bases; unmatched bases: 3. Germline-derived CDR1 and CDR2 are LNHDA and SQIVND (reference sequence). The CDR3 consists of 13 residues. CDR3 DNA: TGTGCCAGTAGTAGACAGGGGTGGACTGAAGCTTTCTTT. Amino acids: CASSRQGWTEAFF.

The chain is built from TRBV11-3 and TRBJ2-1; 7 positions match TRBD2. This CDR3 is 14 amino acids long. V was clipped by 10 bases and J by 0 bases; unmatched bases: 6. From germline, CDR1 is SGHNT and CDR2 YENEEA. The CDR3, as DNA: TGTGCCACCTCGCCGGGGGGCTCCTACAATGAGCAGTTCTTC. Translating gives CATSPGGSYNEQFF.

J is TRBJ1-5 and V is TRBV10-3; perhaps TRBD1 as D (5 bases). Deletions cut 3 bases from V and 4 bases from J, with 7 bases between. The CDR3 is 13 residues long. CDR1 and CDR2 (germline): ENHRY, SYGVKD. The CDR3: CAISDSGNQPQHF. The CDR3 DNA sequence: TGTGCCATCAGTGATTCAGGGAATCAGCCCCAGCATTTT.

The chain employs TRBV18 and TRBJ2-6, with 7 bases that match TRBD2. This CDR3 has 18 residues. V dropped 1 base and J dropped 0; count of bases not matched to a gene: 6. Germline CDR1 KGHSH, CDR2 LQKENI. This CDR3 is CASSPRGAGISGANVLTF. CDR3 sequence (DNA): TGTGCCAGCTCACCACGGGGAGCGGGGATCTCTGGGGCCAACGTCCTGACTTTC.

The chain carries TRBV2 and TRBJ1-4; D is possibly TRBD1 (6 bases). The CDR3 consists of 11 residues. V lost 1 base to trimming and J lost 14 bases, with 8 bases between them. Germline V gene lookup returns CDR1 SNHLY and CDR2 FYNNEI. The CDR3 DNA is TGTGCCAGCAGTGAAGAGGGGGACCTGTTTTTT. Its protein product is CASSEEGDLFF. The variable domain in full, with the rest retrieved from reference TRBV2 and TRBJ1-4, is EPEVTQTPSHQVTQMGQEVILRCVPISNHLYFYWYRQILGQKVEFLVSFYNNEISEKSEIFDDQFSVERPDGSNFTLKIRSTKLEDSAMYFCASSEEGDLFFGSGTQLSVL.

The chain carries TRBV12-3 or TRBV12-4 and TRBJ1-6; D unresolved. The CDR3 consists of 13 residues. Trimming took off 3 bases at V and 10 bases at J, with 10 bases between the two ends. The CDR3 DNA reads TGTGCCAGCAGTTTTGAGGTTGGGTCACCCCTCCACTTT. It yields the protein CASSFEVGSPLHF.

The chain has TRBV7-2 and TRBJ2-2; 11 positions match TRBD2. V lost 10 bases and J lost 4; bases outside the gene matches: 11. CDR1 and CDR2 from the germline V gene are SGHTA and FQGNSA. This CDR3 is built from 16 residues. CDR3 in DNA: TGTGCCACCCCGTCTACTAGCGGGAGATTCACCGGGGAGCTGTTTTTT. Translation gives CATPSTSGRFTGELFF.

This sequence joins TRBV19 and TRBJ1-2, with TRBD1 identical over 11 bases. With V trimmed by 4 bases and J by 2 bases, 3 bases remained unmatched. Germline CDR1 reads LNHDA; CDR2 reads SQIVND (reference sequence). The CDR3 is 15 amino acids. This CDR3 reads CASSRRTGGNYGYTF. As DNA, the CDR3 is TGTGCCAGTAGTAGGAGGACAGGGGGCAACTATGGCTACACCTTC.